Below, one T cell receptor (beta chain) is given with its context. This clonotype has more than one count but fewer than ten. The antigen it recognizes is unknown. No base quality values were provided; no much bigger clone lies one nucleotide off. The sample belongs to a study of early T cells in non-severe SARS-CoV-2 infection (TCRdb year 2021). About the full investigation: Bulk RNA from unsorted whole blood was used for TCR sequencing, so alpha and beta chains could not be paired. Here is what the overall study found, with its caveats: VDJdb matching was skewed toward anti-spike CD8 responses and likely underestimated virus-specific expansions by missing private and CD4 specificities.

A case-control design nested within a healthcare worker cohort in London, UK, was used, with weekly nasopharyngeal swab PCR tests and blood sampling performed. Healthcare workers were recruited during the week of the UK lockdown, between 23 and 31 March 2020, and followed weekly for up to roughly 16 weeks. Library preparation used 5' RACE. The reads were generated on a NextSeq 500. To correct for sequencing error and PCR bias, the TCR library protocol tagged individual cDNA molecules with unique molecular identifiers. Both TCR alpha and beta chains were sequenced, and tight co-correlation was observed between alpha and beta sequence abundances in each sample. On the authors' methods: V gene, J gene and CDR3 annotation of TCR sequences was performed with Decombinator V4. TCRs were defined as expanded if a significant change between any two time points was detected under a Poisson model with p below 0.0001. Abundances of TCRs were expressed as counts per million after normalisation to the total number of TCRs sequenced in each sample. A search of VDJdb, accessed on 1 November 2021, was run for TCRs annotated to CMV, EBV and SARS-CoV-2, with TCRs annotated for multiple antigens excluded. TCRdb reran the public reads through fastp at Q25 and MiXCR, keeping productive beta chains. Under each unique CDR3 protein, matching rows form one entry showing the most common genes and DNA. The V and J calls were not made by the authors but by TCRdb's processing. This sample holds 55,000 to 65,000 distinct CDR3 sequences; over 9.5% were observed only once. The ten biggest clones cover over 5% of the sample.

The sample comprised whole blood. This sequence was found in an adult who was a healthcare worker with PCR-confirmed SARS-CoV-2 infection or an uninfected control (not recorded which).

The CDR3: CATSLSPSSYEQYF. The DNA reads TGTGCCACCAGCTTGAGTCCCTCCTCCTACGAGCAGTACTTC. Recombination connected TRBV24-1 to TRBJ2-7; the D gene cannot be resolved reliably. V drops 7 bases and J drops 0 bases, leaving 12 bases in between. The germline V gene yields KGHDR for CDR1 and SFDVKD for CDR2. The CDR3 holds 14 amino acids from the cysteine to the phenylalanine. Just the 42-base CDR3 DNA is kept, in frame starting at base 1.